Only one count was recorded for the clone carrying this T cell receptor beta chain. This entry is derived from a study of blood T cell repertoires in COVID-19. For the study at large: Sites across the United States, Italy and Spain contributed samples from acute and convalescent COVID-19.

The assay was immunoSEQ multiplex PCR, and TCRdb's table has in-frame clones only and misses some. The data show 250,000 to 350,000 clones, 80% to 90% seen once. Germline V CDR1 and CDR2: MDHEN, SYDVKM. V lost 3 bases to trimming and J lost 16 bases, with 10 bases between them. This CDR3 spans 11 amino acids. This clonotype originated in a man under 40 with acute or convalescent COVID-19. Sequences were obtained from peripheral blood. The chain combines TRBV28 with TRBJ1-6; D perhaps matches TRBD1 (5 bases). This chain's CDR3 is CASSFVGALHF. CDR3 bases: TGTGCCAGCAGTTTTGTAGGGGCACTCCACTTT.